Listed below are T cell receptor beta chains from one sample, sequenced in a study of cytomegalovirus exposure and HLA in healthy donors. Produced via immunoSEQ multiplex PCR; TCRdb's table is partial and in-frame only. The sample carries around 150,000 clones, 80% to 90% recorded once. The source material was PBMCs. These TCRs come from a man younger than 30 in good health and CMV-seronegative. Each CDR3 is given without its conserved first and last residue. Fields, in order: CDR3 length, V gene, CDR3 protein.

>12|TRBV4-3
ASSQEPSSYEQY
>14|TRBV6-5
ASSYGPGTGYNEQF
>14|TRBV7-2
ASSLFGTGLSYEQY
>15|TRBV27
ASSSGIGLAGADTQY
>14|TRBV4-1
ASSQGRARGSSPLH
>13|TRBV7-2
ASSLAFSDSYEQY
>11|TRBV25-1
ASPSTRYNEQF
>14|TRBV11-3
ASSPSWTGGLETQY
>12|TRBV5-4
ASSPLDSRNEQF
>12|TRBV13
ASSWGQGNSPLH
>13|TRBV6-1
ASSAPGQGAYEQY